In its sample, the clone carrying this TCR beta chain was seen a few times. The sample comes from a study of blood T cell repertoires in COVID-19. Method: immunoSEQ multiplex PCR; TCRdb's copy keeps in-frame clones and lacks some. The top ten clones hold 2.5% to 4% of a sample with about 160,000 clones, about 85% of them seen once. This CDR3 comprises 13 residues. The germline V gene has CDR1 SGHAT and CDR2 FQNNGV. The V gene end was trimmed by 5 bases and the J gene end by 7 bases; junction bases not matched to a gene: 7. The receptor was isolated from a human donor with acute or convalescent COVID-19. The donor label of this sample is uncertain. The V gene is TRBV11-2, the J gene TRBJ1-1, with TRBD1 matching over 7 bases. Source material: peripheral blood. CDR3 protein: CASSARRDSEAFF. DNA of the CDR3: TGTGCCAGCAGCGCTCGAAGGGACAGTGAAGCTTTCTTT.